The sequence of this TCR beta chain was determined in a study of blood T cell repertoires in COVID-19. Study-level background: Sites across the United States, Italy and Spain contributed samples from acute and convalescent COVID-19.

Study members were between roughly 18 and 100 years old and lived in 20 to 30 US regions. Researchers sorted participants into cohorts using their self-reported clinical history. In the study's own analysis: From reference gene primer amplification, estimates of nucleated cell counts were derived. The repertoire was sequenced with immunoSEQ multiplex PCR; TCRdb's copy has only in-frame clones and lacks some. The V and J calls and clone size come from that table; D and trimming were worked out from the DNA. This table has fewer than 250,000 clones, 84% appearing once. The CDR3 has 14 residues. Germline V gene data show CDR1 as LGHDT and CDR2 as YNNKEL (reference sequence). V was cut by 1 base and J by 4 bases, with 10 bases left in between.

Sequenced: PBMCs or T cells enriched from blood (not recorded which). This receptor was taken from a woman aged 25-40 years who had been exposed to COVID-19. The genes are TRBV3-1 (or the pseudogene TRBV3-2) and TRBJ1-1; D possibly corresponds to TRBD1 (5 bases). Here the CDR3 DNA reads TGTGCCAGCAGCCAAGCAGGGATGGGCACTGAAGCTTTCTTT. It translates to CASSQAGMGTEAFF.